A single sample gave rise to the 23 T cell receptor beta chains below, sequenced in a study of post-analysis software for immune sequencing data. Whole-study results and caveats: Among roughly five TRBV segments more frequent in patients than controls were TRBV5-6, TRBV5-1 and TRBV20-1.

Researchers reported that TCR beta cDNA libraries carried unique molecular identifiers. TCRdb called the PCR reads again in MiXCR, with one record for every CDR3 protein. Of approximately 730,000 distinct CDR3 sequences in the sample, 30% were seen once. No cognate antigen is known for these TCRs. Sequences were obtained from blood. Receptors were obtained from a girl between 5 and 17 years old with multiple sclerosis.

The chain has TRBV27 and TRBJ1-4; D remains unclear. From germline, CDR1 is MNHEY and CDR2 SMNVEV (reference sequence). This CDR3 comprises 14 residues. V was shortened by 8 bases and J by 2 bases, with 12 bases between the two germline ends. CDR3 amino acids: CASGPRRTNEKLFF. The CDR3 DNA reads TGTGCCAGCGGACCCCGGAGGACTAATGAAAAACTGTTTTTT.

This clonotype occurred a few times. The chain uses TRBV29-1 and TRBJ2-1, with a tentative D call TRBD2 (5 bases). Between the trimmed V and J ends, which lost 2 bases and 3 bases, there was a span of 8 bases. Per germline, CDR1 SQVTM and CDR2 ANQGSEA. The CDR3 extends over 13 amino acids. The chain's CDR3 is CSVELALYNEQFF. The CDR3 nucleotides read TGCAGCGTTGAACTAGCTCTCTACAATGAGCAGTTCTTC.

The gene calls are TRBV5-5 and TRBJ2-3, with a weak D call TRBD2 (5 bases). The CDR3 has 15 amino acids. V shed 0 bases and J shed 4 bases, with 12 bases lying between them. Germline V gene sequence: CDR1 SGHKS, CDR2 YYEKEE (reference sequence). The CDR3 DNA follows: TGTGCCAGCAGCTTGGTCGGAGGTCTCCCAGATACGCAGTATTTT. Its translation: CASSLVGGLPDTQYF.

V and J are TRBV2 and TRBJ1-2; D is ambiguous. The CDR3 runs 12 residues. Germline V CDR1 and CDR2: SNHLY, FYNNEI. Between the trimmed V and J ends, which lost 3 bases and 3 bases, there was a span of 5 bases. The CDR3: CASSDTDYGYTF. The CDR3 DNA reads TGTGCCAGCAGTGACACTGACTATGGCTACACCTTC.

The CDR3: CASSHRRGLDYGYTF. Here the CDR3 DNA reads TGTGCCAGCAGCCACCGCAGGGGGCTCGACTATGGCTACACCTTC. The V gene is TRBV7-8, the J gene TRBJ1-2, with 8 bases identical to TRBD1. V lost 5 bases and J lost 3; bases outside the gene matches: 8. Germline CDR1 is SGHVS and CDR2 is FQNEAQ. The CDR3 is made up of 15 amino acids.

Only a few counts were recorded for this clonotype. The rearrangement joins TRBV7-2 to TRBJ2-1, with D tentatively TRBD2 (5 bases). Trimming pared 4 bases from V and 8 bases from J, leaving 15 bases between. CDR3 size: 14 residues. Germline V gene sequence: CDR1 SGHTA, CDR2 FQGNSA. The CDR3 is CASSSRSLRDEQFF. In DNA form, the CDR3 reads TGTGCCAGCAGCTCGAGATCCTTGAGGGATGAGCAGTTCTTC. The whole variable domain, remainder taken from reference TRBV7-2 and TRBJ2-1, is GAGVSQSPSNKVTEKGKDVELRCDPISGHTALYWYRQSLGQGLEFLIYFQGNSAPDKSGLPSDRFSAERTGGSVSTLTIQRTQQEDSAVYLCASSSRSLRDEQFFGPGTRLTVL.

The CDR3: CASSLVRGAPSYEQYF. The CDR3 bases are TGTGCCAGCAGCTTAGTGCGCGGAGCGCCCTCCTACGAGCAGTACTTC. V is TRBV7-2 and J is TRBJ2-7; D remains ambiguous. Trimming removed 1 base from V and 0 bases from J, with 13 bases in between. Germline V gene data show CDR1 as SGHTA and CDR2 as FQGNSA. This CDR3 contains 16 residues.

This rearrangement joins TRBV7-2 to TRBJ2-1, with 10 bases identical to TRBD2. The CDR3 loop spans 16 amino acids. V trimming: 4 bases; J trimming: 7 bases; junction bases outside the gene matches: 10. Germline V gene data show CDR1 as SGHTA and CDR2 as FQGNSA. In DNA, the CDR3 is TGTGCCAGCAGCTCAAGGCCTAGCGGGAGTAGGAATGAGCAGTTCTTC. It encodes CASSSRPSGSRNEQFF.

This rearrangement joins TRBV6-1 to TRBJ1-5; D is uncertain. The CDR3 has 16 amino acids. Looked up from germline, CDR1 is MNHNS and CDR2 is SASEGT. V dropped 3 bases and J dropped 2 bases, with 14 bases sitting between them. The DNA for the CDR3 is TGTGCCAGCAGTGACCCCGGCCCCCAACGCAATCAGCCCCAGCATTTT. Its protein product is CASSDPGPQRNQPQHF.

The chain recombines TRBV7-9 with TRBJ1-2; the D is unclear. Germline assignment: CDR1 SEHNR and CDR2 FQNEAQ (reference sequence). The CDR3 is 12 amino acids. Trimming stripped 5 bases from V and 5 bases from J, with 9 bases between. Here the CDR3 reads CASSLERYGYTF. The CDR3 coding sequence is TGTGCCAGCAGCCTAGAACGATATGGCTACACCTTC.

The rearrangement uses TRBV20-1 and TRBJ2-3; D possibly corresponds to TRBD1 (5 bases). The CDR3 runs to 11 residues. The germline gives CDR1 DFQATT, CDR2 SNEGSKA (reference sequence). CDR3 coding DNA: TGCACCCGGCAGGGTGTAGATACGCAGTATTTT. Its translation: CTRQGVDTQYF.

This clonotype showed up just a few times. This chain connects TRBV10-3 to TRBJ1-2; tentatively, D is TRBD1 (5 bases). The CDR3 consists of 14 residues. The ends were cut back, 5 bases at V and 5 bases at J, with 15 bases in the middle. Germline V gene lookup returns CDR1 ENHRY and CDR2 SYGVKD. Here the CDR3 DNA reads TGTGCCATCAGTCCGGGACCGGAGGAATATGGCTACACCTTC. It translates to CAISPGPEEYGYTF.

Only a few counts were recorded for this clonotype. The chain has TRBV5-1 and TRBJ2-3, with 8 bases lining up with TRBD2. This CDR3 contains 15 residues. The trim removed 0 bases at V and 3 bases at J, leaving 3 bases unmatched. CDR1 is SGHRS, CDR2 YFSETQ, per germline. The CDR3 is CASSLELAVTDTQYF. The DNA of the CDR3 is TGCGCCAGCAGCTTGGAACTAGCGGTAACAGATACGCAGTATTTT.

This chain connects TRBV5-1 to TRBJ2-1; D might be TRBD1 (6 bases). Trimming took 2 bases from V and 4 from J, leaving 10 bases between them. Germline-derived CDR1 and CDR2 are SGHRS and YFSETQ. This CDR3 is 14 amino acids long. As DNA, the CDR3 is TGCGCCAGCAGCTTACAGGGATATTACAATGAGCAGTTCTTC. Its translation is CASSLQGYYNEQFF. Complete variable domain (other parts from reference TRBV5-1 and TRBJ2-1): KAGVTQTPRYLIKTRGQQVTLSCSPISGHRSVSWYQQTPGQGLQFLFEYFSETQRNKGNFPGRFSGRQFSNSRSEMNVSTLELGDSALYLCASSLQGYYNEQFFGPGTRLTVL.

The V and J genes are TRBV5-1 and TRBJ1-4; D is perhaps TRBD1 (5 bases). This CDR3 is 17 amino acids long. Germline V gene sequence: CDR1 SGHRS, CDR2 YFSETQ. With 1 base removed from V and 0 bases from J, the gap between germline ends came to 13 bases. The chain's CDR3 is CASSLNPPTATNEKLFF. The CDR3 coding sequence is TGCGCCAGCAGCTTGAACCCGCCGACAGCAACTAATGAAAAACTGTTTTTT.

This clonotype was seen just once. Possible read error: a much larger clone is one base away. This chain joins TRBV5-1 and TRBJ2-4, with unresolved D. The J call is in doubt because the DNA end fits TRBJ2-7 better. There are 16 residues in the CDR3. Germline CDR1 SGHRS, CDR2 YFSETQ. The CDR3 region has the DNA TGCGCCAGCAGCTTGGCCCCCGGATCCCCATCCTTCGAGCAGTACTTC. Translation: CASSLAPGSPSFEQYF.

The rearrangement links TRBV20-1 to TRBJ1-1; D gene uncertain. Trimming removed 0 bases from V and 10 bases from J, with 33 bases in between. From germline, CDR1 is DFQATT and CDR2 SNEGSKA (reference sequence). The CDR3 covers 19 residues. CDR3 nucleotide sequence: TGCAGTGCTAGAGACCCCATCGCAGCACCGGGAGACGGGAGGGTGGGAGCTTTCTTT. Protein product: CSARDPIAAPGDGRVGAFF.

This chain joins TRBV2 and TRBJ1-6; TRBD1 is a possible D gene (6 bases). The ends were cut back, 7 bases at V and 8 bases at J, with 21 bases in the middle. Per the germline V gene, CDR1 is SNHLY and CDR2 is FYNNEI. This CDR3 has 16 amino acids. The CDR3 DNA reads TGTGCCAGCATTCCGGGACACGGATTAACTTATTCACCCCTCCACTTT. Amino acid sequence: CASIPGHGLTYSPLHF. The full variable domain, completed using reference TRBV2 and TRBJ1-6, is EPEVTQTPSHQVTQMGQEVILRCVPISNHLYFYWYRQILGQKVEFLVSFYNNEISEKSEIFDDQFSVERPDGSNFTLKIRSTKLEDSAMYFCASIPGHGLTYSPLHFGNGTRLTVT.

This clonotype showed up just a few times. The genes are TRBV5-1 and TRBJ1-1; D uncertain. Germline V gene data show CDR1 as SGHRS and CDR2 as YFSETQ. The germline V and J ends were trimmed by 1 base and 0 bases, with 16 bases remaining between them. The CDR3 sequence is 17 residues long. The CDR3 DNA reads TGCGCCAGCAGCTTGCTGGGGATCTCCATCATGAACACTGAAGCTTTCTTT. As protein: CASSLLGISIMNTEAFF.

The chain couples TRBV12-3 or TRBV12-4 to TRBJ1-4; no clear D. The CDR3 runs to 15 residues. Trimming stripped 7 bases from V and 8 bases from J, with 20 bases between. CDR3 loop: CASTMNDENREKLFF. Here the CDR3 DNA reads TGTGCCAGCACGATGAACGATGAGAACCGGGAAAAACTGTTTTTT.

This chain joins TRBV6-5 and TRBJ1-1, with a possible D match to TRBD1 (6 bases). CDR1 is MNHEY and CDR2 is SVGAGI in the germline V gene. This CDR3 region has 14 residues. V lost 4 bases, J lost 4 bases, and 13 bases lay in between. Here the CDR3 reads CASSLQGEGTEAFF. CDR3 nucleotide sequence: TGTGCCAGCAGTTTACAGGGAGAGGGCACTGAAGCTTTCTTT.

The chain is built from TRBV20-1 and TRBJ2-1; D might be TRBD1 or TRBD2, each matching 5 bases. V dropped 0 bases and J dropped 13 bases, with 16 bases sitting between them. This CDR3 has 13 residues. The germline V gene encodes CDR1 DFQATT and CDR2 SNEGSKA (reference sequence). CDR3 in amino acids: CSARDSGMGTQFF. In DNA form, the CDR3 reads TGCAGTGCTAGAGACTCGGGTATGGGGACCCAGTTCTTC.

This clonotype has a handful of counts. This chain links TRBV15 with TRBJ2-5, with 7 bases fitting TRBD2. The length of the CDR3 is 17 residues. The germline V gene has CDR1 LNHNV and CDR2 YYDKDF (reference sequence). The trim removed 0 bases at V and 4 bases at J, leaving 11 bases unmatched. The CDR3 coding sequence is TGTGCCACCAGCAGAGATCTTGGGAGGGGACGTGGAGAGACCCAGTACTTC. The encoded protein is CATSRDLGRGRGETQYF.